This T cell receptor (beta chain) stems from a study of blood T cell repertoires in COVID-19. Study at large: PBMCs, B-cell-depleted T cells, or T cells were the source of the cDNA or gDNA that made up the material.

Some clones are missing from TCRdb's copy, which holds only in-frame ones; the method was immunoSEQ multiplex PCR. Of under 85,000 clones in the sample, around 89% were seen once. Germline CDR1 and CDR2: SNHLY and FYNNEI. V was shortened by 11 bases and J by 8 bases, with 19 bases between the two germline ends. This CDR3 spans 13 amino acids. The chain combines TRBV2 with TRBJ1-3; possible D gene TRBD1, 6 bases. This TCR derives from a man aged 70-80 years with active or convalescent COVID-19. Sequencing input: peripheral blood. The CDR3 reads CASAPQGLDTIYF. CDR3 nucleotide sequence: TGTGCCTCAGCGCCACAGGGTCTGGACACCATATATTTT.